The TCR beta chain described here comes from a study of blood T cell repertoires in COVID-19. There are 17 residues in the CDR3. Trimming cost V 0 bases and J 2 bases, with 11 bases left between them. Per the germline V gene, CDR1 is MGHRA and CDR2 is YSYEKL. Sequencing was performed with immunoSEQ multiplex PCR; in TCRdb, only in-frame clones are kept and a portion is missing. Of around 300,000 clones detected, about 88% appear once; the ten largest clones hold less than 15%. The TCR was taken from a woman in her sixties or seventies with COVID-19, enrolled during active disease. The rearrangement uses TRBV4-1 and TRBJ2-6, with D perhaps matching TRBD2 (6 bases). The sample taken for sequencing was peripheral blood. The DNA for the CDR3 is TGCGCCAGCAGCCAAGATCCAGGCGGGGCTGGGGCCAACGTCCTGACTTTC. This gives the protein CASSQDPGGAGANVLTF.